The clone carrying this TCR beta chain was found a few times. The sample belongs to a study of cytomegalovirus exposure and HLA in healthy donors. Participants comprised healthy donors of bone marrow. The study ran its PCR with 60 Vbeta and 13 Jbeta primers. Sequencing used immunoSEQ multiplex PCR; TCRdb keeps in-frame clones, though not all of them. The repertoire holds roughly 150,000 clones, with around 78% as singletons. Trimming removed 3 bases at V and 3 bases at J, with 16 bases between. CDR1 is SGHTA and CDR2 is FQGNSA in the germline V gene. This CDR3 spans 16 amino acids. V is TRBV7-2 and J is TRBJ2-3, with D tentatively TRBD2 (6 bases). Sequences were obtained from PBMCs. This receptor was obtained from a woman aged 18-29 years in good health and CMV-seronegative. DNA of the CDR3: TGTGCCAGCAGCTTCCTAACCGGGAGTTTGACAGATACGCAGTATTTT. Protein product: CASSFLTGSLTDTQYF. Filled out from reference TRBV7-2 and TRBJ2-3, the complete variable domain reads GAGVSQSPSNKVTEKGKDVELRCDPISGHTALYWYRQSLGQGLEFLIYFQGNSAPDKSGLPSDRFSAERTGGSVSTLTIQRTQQEDSAVYLCASSFLTGSLTDTQYFGPGTRLTVL.